These 26 T cell receptor beta chains share one sample of origin, sequenced in a study of OX40 agonist ivuxolimab in advanced cancers. The library relied on the immunoSEQ multiplex PCR assay. TCRdb carries this immuneACCESS record with in-frame sequences only. Its versions omit some clonotypes, under half of them owing to an unresolved V gene in the studies checked, with the rest unexplained. For this sample the table gives some 60,000 clones, of which under 90% were detected only once. Clones ranked in the top ten supply roughly 1.9% of the sample. The sample here was CD4+ or CD8+ T cells sorted from blood, taken in a trial of the OX40 agonist ivuxolimab. Receptor source: an adult with an advanced solid tumor such as melanoma, head and neck, liver or kidney cancer.

This chain links TRBV2 with TRBJ2-7; D is uncertain. CDR3 length: 12 residues. Germline V gene sequence: CDR1 SNHLY, CDR2 FYNNEI. V was cut by 8 bases and J by 0 bases, with 8 bases left in between. In DNA form, the CDR3 reads TGTGCCAGCGGCAGGAGCTCCTACGAGCAGTACTTC. This translates into CASGRSSYEQYF.

V usage is TRBV7-2 and J usage is TRBJ2-7; D is ambiguous. The V end lost 0 bases, the J end lost 5 bases, and 5 bases lay between the germline ends. Germline CDR1 reads SGHTA; CDR2 reads FQGNSA. CDR3 size: 12 residues. CDR3 amino acids: CASSLARHEQYF. The CDR3 DNA reads as TGTGCCAGCAGCTTAGCTCGCCACGAGCAGTACTTC.

The J gene is TRBJ2-3, the V gene TRBV2, with D perhaps matching TRBD2 (5 bases). The CDR3 loop spans 12 amino acids. V was clipped by 4 bases and J by 5 bases, with 7 bases between them. Germline V gives CDR1 SNHLY, CDR2 FYNNEI. CDR3 sequence (DNA): TGTGCCAGCAGTGGCGAGGGAGATACGCAGTATTTT. Its translation: CASSGEGDTQYF.

The chain is built from TRBV28 and TRBJ2-7, with 12 positions matching TRBD2. CDR3 size: 17 residues. The germline V gene encodes CDR1 MDHEN and CDR2 SYDVKM. V trimming: 5 bases; J trimming: 1 base; junction bases outside the gene matches: 9. The CDR3 region has the DNA TGTGCCAGCAGTGGGCCGGGACTAGCGGGTGGATCCTACGAGCAGTACTTC. Translation: CASSGPGLAGGSYEQYF. Full variable domain (rest looked up from reference TRBV28 and TRBJ2-7): DVKVTQSSRYLVKRTGEKVFLECVQDMDHENMFWYRQDPGLGLRLIYFSYDVKMKEKGDIPEGYSVSREKKERFSLILESASTNQTSMYLCASSGPGLAGGSYEQYFGPGTRLTVT.

This chain links TRBV7-9 with TRBJ2-4; 10 bases agree with TRBD1. The germline V gene has CDR1 SEHNR and CDR2 FQNEAQ (reference sequence). The CDR3 consists of 14 residues. J was trimmed by 9 bases and V by 4 bases; bases with no gene match: 6. In DNA, the CDR3 is TGTGCCAGCAGCTACCAGGACAGGGGGGGCATTCAGTACTTC. Its translation: CASSYQDRGGIQYF.

This sequence joins TRBV15 and TRBJ2-5; TRBD2 matches at 13 bases. The J call could be wrong; TRBJ2-7 is a better fit for the DNA end. The germline V gene encodes CDR1 LNHNV and CDR2 YYDKDF (reference sequence). This CDR3 is built from 19 residues. CDR3 sequence reads: CATSRAFGLAGESSYEQYF. The CDR3 DNA reads as TGTGCCACCAGCAGAGCATTCGGACTAGCGGGAGAGAGCTCCTACGAGCAGTACTTC.

The chain links TRBV4-1 to TRBJ2-2; TRBD2 matches 8 bases. The CDR3 contains 17 residues. Germline V lookup: CDR1 MGHRA, CDR2 YSYEKL. Losses at the gene ends were 2 bases for V and 4 bases for J; bases not matched to a gene: 9. The CDR3 here is CASSQRSGGPGTGELFF. The DNA of the CDR3 is TGCGCCAGCAGCCAAAGATCGGGGGGGCCGGGCACCGGGGAGCTGTTTTTT.

This clone was observed a few times. The J gene is TRBJ1-1, the V gene TRBV27; D unclear. V was pared by 4 bases and J by 5 bases, with 14 bases between. In germline, CDR1 is MNHEY, CDR2 SMNVEV (reference sequence). The CDR3 consists of 14 residues. The CDR3 protein is CASSSEVWGTEAFF. The CDR3 coding sequence is TGTGCCAGCAGTTCAGAGGTCTGGGGAACTGAAGCTTTCTTT.

The chain has TRBV6-6 and TRBJ1-3; D gene unclear. This CDR3 has 12 residues. V shed 0 bases and J shed 8 bases, with 5 bases lying between them. Germline loops: CDR1 MNHNY, CDR2 SVGAGI (reference sequence). The CDR3 spells CASSYSSDTIYF. The CDR3 nucleotides read TGTGCCAGCAGTTACTCTTCGGACACCATATATTTT.

This clone was picked up a small number of times. The chain links TRBV4-1 to TRBJ2-2, with 9 bases fitting TRBD2. V was pared by 4 bases and J by 6 bases, with 12 bases of the junction left unmatched. Germline lookup yields CDR1 MGHRA and CDR2 YSYEKL. The CDR3 runs to 17 residues. The DNA of the CDR3 is TGCGCCAGCAGCCCAGTAACTAGGGCGGGAGGGCCCGGGGAGCTGTTTTTT. It translates to CASSPVTRAGGPGELFF.

V is TRBV7-3 and J is TRBJ2-7, with no clear D. The germline gives CDR1 SGHTA, CDR2 FQGTGA. There are 15 residues in the CDR3. The germline V and J ends were trimmed by 1 base and 0 bases, with 10 bases remaining between them. CDR3: CASSLSASSSYEQYF. The CDR3 coding sequence is TGTGCCAGCAGCTTAAGCGCGTCTAGCTCCTACGAGCAGTACTTC.

The chain couples TRBV5-3 to TRBJ1-1; D possibly corresponds to TRBD1 (5 bases). TRBV5-3 is an ORF for which the function is uncertain. V lost 0 bases and J 4 bases, leaving 16 bases between the germline ends. The CDR3 is made up of 16 amino acids. Written as DNA, the CDR3 is TGTGCCAGAAGCTTGGAACGGGACCGGCTTGGCACTGAAGCTTTCTTT. This encodes CARSLERDRLGTEAFF.

The chain carries TRBV19 and TRBJ1-1; D unclear. Germline values: CDR1 LNHDA, CDR2 SQIVND (reference sequence). The CDR3 length is 13 residues. V was trimmed by 1 base and J by 7 bases, leaving 10 bases between them. CDR3 bases: TGTGCCAGTAGTATAGGCGGCGGGTTTGAAGCTTTCTTT. It is translated as CASSIGGGFEAFF.

This clone was recorded only once. The J gene is TRBJ2-2, the V gene TRBV11-2; D not certain. The germline V and J ends were trimmed by 6 bases and 8 bases, with 19 bases remaining between them. The CDR3 consists of 15 residues. Germline V lookup: CDR1 SGHAT, CDR2 FQNNGV. In DNA form, the CDR3 reads TGTGCCAGCAGACAAAGACCGGAGTGGTATGGGGAGCTGTTTTTT. Translated, it gives CASRQRPEWYGELFF. Full variable domain (remainder filled in from reference TRBV11-2 and TRBJ2-2): EAGVAQSPRYKIIEKRQSVAFWCNPISGHATLYWYQQILGQGPKLLIQFQNNGVVDDSQLPKDRFSAERLKGVDSTLKIQPAKLEDSAVYLCASRQRPEWYGELFFGEGSRLTVL.

The V and J genes are TRBV7-8 and TRBJ2-3; D unclear. The germline V and J ends were trimmed by 1 base and 6 bases, with 11 bases remaining between them. The CDR3 contains 14 residues. Germline V gene sequence: CDR1 SGHVS, CDR2 FQNEAQ. The CDR3 loop reads CASSLVSGGDTQYF. The CDR3 bases are TGTGCCAGCAGCTTAGTCTCGGGCGGCGATACGCAGTATTTT. Full variable domain (rest looked up from reference TRBV7-8 and TRBJ2-3): GAGVSQSPRYKVAKRGQDVALRCDPISGHVSLFWYQQALGQGPEFLTYFQNEAQLDKSGLPSDRFFAERPEGSVSTLKIQRTQQEDSAVYLCASSLVSGGDTQYFGPGTRLTVL.

In this sample, this clone turned up once. The chain couples TRBV6-6 to TRBJ2-3; 8 bases fit TRBD1. The CDR3 covers 15 residues. The V segment lost 2 bases and the J segment 2 bases; nucleotides outside the gene matches: 3. Germline V gene data show CDR1 as MNHNY and CDR2 as SVGAGI (reference sequence). In DNA form, the CDR3 reads TGTGCCAGCAGTTACAGGACAGGGTACACAGATACGCAGTATTTT. Protein product: CASSYRTGYTDTQYF.

This clone occurred once. The chain combines TRBV6-6 with TRBJ2-3; D is tentatively TRBD1 or TRBD2 (6 bases each). Germline assignment: CDR1 MNHNY and CDR2 SVGAGI (reference sequence). The CDR3 covers 15 residues. V was shortened by 0 bases and J by 6 bases, with 13 bases between the two germline ends. The CDR3 sequence is CASSYSSRRGDTQYF. CDR3 in DNA: TGTGCCAGCAGTTACTCGTCTCGGAGGGGGGATACGCAGTATTTT.

The rearrangement links TRBV19 to TRBJ2-4; D unclear. V was shortened by 2 bases and J by 9 bases, with 5 bases between the two germline ends. Germline V gene data show CDR1 as LNHDA and CDR2 as SQIVND (reference sequence). The CDR3 covers 11 residues. The CDR3 spells CASSISGIQYF. DNA of the CDR3: TGTGCCAGTAGTATATCGGGCATTCAGTACTTC.

The chain uses TRBV18 and TRBJ2-3, with D unclear. Deletions cut 3 bases from V and 5 bases from J, with 12 bases between. The length of the CDR3 is 14 residues. Germline V gene sequence: CDR1 KGHSH, CDR2 LQKENI. The CDR3 region is CASSPNLSEDTQYF. DNA of the CDR3: TGTGCCAGCTCACCGAACCTGTCAGAAGATACGCAGTATTTT.

This chain connects TRBV7-3 to TRBJ2-7, with D perhaps matching TRBD2 (6 bases). Trimming left V 1 base short and J 6 bases short, with 10 bases between. Germline V gives CDR1 SGHTA, CDR2 FQGTGA. This CDR3 is 13 amino acids long. CDR3 sequence reads: CASSLNKGGEQYF. The CDR3 DNA reads as TGTGCCAGCAGCTTAAATAAGGGAGGCGAGCAGTACTTC.

This chain connects TRBV7-9 to TRBJ2-6, with D hard to call. The V and J ends lost 2 bases and 2 bases respectively, with 4 bases between them. CDR1 and CDR2 from the germline V gene are SEHNR and FQNEAQ (reference sequence). The CDR3 is made up of 14 amino acids. The CDR3 reads CASSLWTGANVLTF. The CDR3 DNA follows: TGTGCCAGCAGCTTATGGACTGGGGCCAACGTCCTGACTTTC.

The CDR3 spells CASSSPISADTQYF. Written as DNA, the CDR3 is TGTGCCAGCAGCTCGCCCATTTCGGCAGATACGCAGTATTTT. The V call is TRBV5-4, the J call TRBJ2-3; D is undetermined. V dropped 3 bases and J dropped 4 bases, with 12 bases sitting between them. Per germline, CDR1 SGHNT and CDR2 YYREEE (reference sequence). The CDR3 loop spans 14 amino acids.

By sample share, this clone is medium-sized. V is TRBV6-1 and J is TRBJ2-7, with unresolved D. V lost 2 bases to trimming and J lost 2 bases, with 13 bases between them. The CDR3 is 15 amino acids. Germline V gene sequence: CDR1 MNHNS, CDR2 SASEGT. The CDR3 reads CASSEQRTAPYEQYF. In DNA form, the CDR3 reads TGTGCCAGCAGTGAACAGAGGACGGCACCCTACGAGCAGTACTTC.

The V gene is TRBV7-8, the J gene TRBJ1-3; D not resolved. Trimming took off 0 bases at V and 0 bases at J, with 9 bases between the two ends. Per germline, CDR1 SGHVS and CDR2 FQNEAQ. The CDR3 loop spans 16 amino acids. In nucleotides, the CDR3 is TGTGCCAGCAGCTTAGCCGGAGGTTACTCTGGAAACACCATATATTTT. Translating it yields CASSLAGGYSGNTIYF.

The rearrangement uses TRBV5-6 and TRBJ2-1, with 12 bases lining up with TRBD2. Trimming took 5 bases from V and 4 from J; bases not matched to a gene: 4. Looked up from germline, CDR1 is SGHDT and CDR2 is YYEEEE. This CDR3 has 15 residues. The CDR3 region is CASRPGLAGYNEQFF. The DNA for the CDR3 is TGTGCCAGCAGACCCGGACTAGCGGGGTACAATGAGCAGTTCTTC.

This clone was seen only a few times. J is TRBJ1-1 and V is TRBV7-2, with D perhaps TRBD1 (6 bases). This CDR3 has 18 residues. CDR1 and CDR2 from the germline V gene are SGHTA and FQGNSA. V was trimmed by 4 bases and J by 1 base, leaving 22 bases between them. CDR3 in amino acids: CASSSPAGTLIGNTEAFF. The CDR3 nucleotides read TGTGCCAGCAGCTCCCCGGCGGGGACACTCATTGGGAACACTGAAGCTTTCTTT.